The 28 T cell receptor beta chains below all came from one sample that was sequenced in a study of shared clonotypes between healthy human individuals. Naive CD8 cells were CD45RO-negative, positively selected for CCR7, excluding terminally differentiated effector memory CD45RA+ cells. The method was immunoSEQ multiplex PCR; TCRdb's version includes in-frame clones alone and lacks a portion of them. The sample lists about 2.1 million clones, about 94% seen once, with over 1.5% in the top ten. Sequencing was done on a sample of naive CD8+ T cells from PBMCs. These receptors were collected from a young man in good health. Some clones in this sample may be carry-over from other donors' samples.

The gene calls are TRBV6-1 and TRBJ2-7; the D gene is possibly TRBD2 (5 bases). Trimming shortened V by 2 bases and J by 0 bases, and 11 bases separated the two germline ends. From germline, CDR1 is MNHNS and CDR2 SASEGT. The CDR3 runs to 15 residues. CDR3 loop: CASSESRGLSYEQYF. Here the CDR3 DNA reads TGTGCCAGCAGTGAATCCCGGGGTCTCTCCTACGAGCAGTACTTC.

The rearrangement uses TRBV4-3 and TRBJ2-2; perhaps TRBD2 as D (5 bases). The CDR3 has 20 residues. Trimming stripped 4 bases from V and 2 bases from J, with 26 bases between. Per the germline V gene, CDR1 is LGHNA and CDR2 is YSLEER. This chain's CDR3 is CASSRLTLSSQKSNTGELFF. In DNA, the CDR3 is TGCGCCAGCAGCCGACTAACGCTTAGCTCCCAAAAGTCAAACACCGGGGAGCTGTTTTTT.

Points on this clone: The sample contains more than one DNA sequence encoding this CDR3. This chain connects TRBV6-5 to TRBJ2-5; no firm D call. Germline CDR1 MNHEY, CDR2 SVGAGI. CDR3 length: 14 amino acids. Deletions cut 0 bases from V and 2 bases from J, with 7 bases between. The CDR3 loop is CASSYSRSQETQYF. As DNA, the CDR3 is TGTGCCAGCAGTTACTCGCGAAGTCAAGAGACCCAGTACTTC.

The chain carries TRBV29-1 and TRBJ2-7; D is uncertain. Germline V gene sequence: CDR1 SQVTM, CDR2 ANQGSEA. The CDR3 has 14 residues. V lost 6 bases and J 3 bases, leaving 18 bases between the germline ends. In DNA, the CDR3 is TGCAGCGTACTCCGGACCGAAGGAGTCTACGAGCAGTACTTC. It codes for CSVLRTEGVYEQYF.

This chain connects TRBV4-1 to TRBJ2-1, with D possibly being TRBD2 (6 bases). The CDR3 has 15 amino acids. Trimming cost V 4 bases and J 4 bases, with 14 bases left between them. Germline V gene data show CDR1 as MGHRA and CDR2 as YSYEKL. CDR3: CASSPGLPLYNEQFF. The CDR3 DNA is TGCGCCAGCAGCCCAGGACTACCATTATACAATGAGCAGTTCTTC.

This clone was observed once. The rearrangement joins TRBV11-2 to TRBJ1-1, with D uncertain. The CDR3 is 14 residues long. Germline values: CDR1 SGHAT, CDR2 FQNNGV. Trimming pared 1 base from V and 4 bases from J, leaving 10 bases between. The CDR3, as DNA: TGTGCCAGCAGCTTAGGAAGGGTCAGCACTGAAGCTTTCTTT. Protein: CASSLGRVSTEAFF.

This clone appeared once. The chain has TRBV28 and TRBJ1-1, with D unresolved. V dropped 3 bases and J dropped 0 bases, with 11 bases sitting between them. This CDR3 is built from 15 residues. CDR1 MDHEN and CDR2 SYDVKM come from the germline V gene. CDR3 sequence: CASSFWAEMNTEAFF. In nucleotides, the CDR3 is TGTGCCAGCAGTTTTTGGGCAGAGATGAACACTGAAGCTTTCTTT.

The V call is TRBV5-4, the J call TRBJ2-3; D possibly corresponds to TRBD2 (5 bases). Germline CDR1 is SGHNT and CDR2 is YYREEE (reference sequence). This CDR3 is 15 amino acids long. Trimming stripped 4 bases from V and 0 bases from J, with 12 bases between. The CDR3 spells CASSVRRSSTDTQYF. CDR3 nucleotide sequence: TGTGCCAGCAGCGTACGGAGGTCTAGCACAGATACGCAGTATTTT.

The table lists this clone with a count of one. Other DNA sequences within the sample encode an identical CDR3. The chain couples TRBV19 to TRBJ1-1, with a tentative D call TRBD1 (6 bases). Trimming removed 3 bases at V and 3 bases at J, with 11 bases between. CDR3 length: 14 amino acids. Germline V gene sequence: CDR1 LNHDA, CDR2 SQIVND (reference sequence). CDR3 sequence (DNA): TGTGCCAGTAGTATTTGGGGGGCCGACACTGAAGCTTTCTTT. Encoded protein: CASSIWGADTEAFF.

The chain joins TRBV7-9 to TRBJ2-7, with TRBD1 matching 7 bases. CDR3 length: 13 residues. Germline V gives CDR1 SEHNR, CDR2 FQNEAQ (reference sequence). V trimming: 5 bases; J trimming: 7 bases; junction bases outside the gene matches: 8. DNA of the CDR3: TGTGCCAGCAGCCCGAGGGACAGCCAGGAGCAGTACTTC. It encodes CASSPRDSQEQYF. Full variable domain (rest looked up from reference TRBV7-9 and TRBJ2-7): DTGVSQNPRHKITKRGQNVTFRCDPISEHNRLYWYRQTLGQGPEFLTYFQNEAQLEKSRLLSDRFSAERPKGSFSTLEIQRTEQGDSAMYLCASSPRDSQEQYFGPGTRLTVT.

V usage is TRBV29-1 and J usage is TRBJ2-7; TRBD1 might be the D (6 bases). There are 15 residues in the CDR3. Trimming stripped 4 bases from V and 3 bases from J, with 19 bases between. Looked up from germline, CDR1 is SQVTM and CDR2 is ANQGSEA. CDR3 in amino acids: CSVGGPQDRYYEQYF. CDR3 nucleotide sequence: TGCAGCGTTGGCGGCCCTCAGGACAGATACTACGAGCAGTACTTC.

The chain is built from TRBV9 and TRBJ2-7, with 7 nucleotides matching TRBD2. CDR1 SGDLS and CDR2 YYNGEE come from the germline V gene. The CDR3 covers 14 residues. Losses at the gene ends were 1 base for V and 4 bases for J; bases not matched to a gene: 5. Here the CDR3 reads CASSVTSEKYEQYF. The CDR3 DNA is TGTGCCAGCAGCGTAACTAGCGAGAAATACGAGCAGTACTTC. Using reference TRBV9 and TRBJ2-7 for the parts outside the CDR3, the full variable domain is DSGVTQTPKHLITATGQRVTLRCSPRSGDLSVYWYQQSLDQGLQFLIQYYNGEERAKGNILERFSAQQFPDLHSELNLSSLELGDSALYFCASSVTSEKYEQYFGPGTRLTVT.

Comments on this clone: One junction end does not reproduce the germline sequence, and a read error may be involved. J is TRBJ2-7 and V is TRBV2; D possibly matches TRBD1 or TRBD2 (6 bases each). Looked up from germline, CDR1 is SNHLY and CDR2 is FYNNEI. This CDR3 comprises 20 residues. CDR3 sequence reads: CASGDRKQGFSGGFGWKQYF. CDR3 nucleotide sequence: TGTGCCAGCGGTGACCGCAAACAGGGTTTTAGTGGGGGGTTCGGTTGGAAGCAGTACTTC.

V gene TRBV14 combines with J gene TRBJ1-1, with D unresolved. The CDR3 runs 13 residues. The V gene's germline CDR1 is SGHDN and CDR2 FVKESK. V was clipped by 2 bases and J by 5 bases, with 9 bases between them. As DNA, the CDR3 is TGTGCCAGCAGCCAATCCAGGAGGACTGAAGCTTTCTTT. It translates to CASSQSRRTEAFF.

V is TRBV18 and J is TRBJ1-4, with D possibly being TRBD1 (5 bases). The germline V and J ends were trimmed by 6 bases and 8 bases, with 28 bases remaining between them. The germline V gene encodes CDR1 KGHSH and CDR2 LQKENI. CDR3 length: 18 residues. In nucleotides, the CDR3 is TGTGCCAGCTCCCCAGAAACAATCCGGGACCCACGCCGGGAAAAACTGTTTTTT. This codes for CASSPETIRDPRREKLFF.

J is TRBJ2-7 and V is TRBV4-1, with 7 bases that match TRBD1. The CDR3 totals 14 residues. Germline assignment: CDR1 MGHRA and CDR2 YSYEKL. J was trimmed by 3 bases and V by 1 base; bases with no gene match: 3. Here the CDR3 reads CASSQVGTDYEQYF. The CDR3 region has the DNA TGCGCCAGCAGCCAAGTGGGGACAGACTACGAGCAGTACTTC.

The rearrangement uses TRBV25-1 and TRBJ2-1; the D gene is possibly TRBD2 (6 bases). V lost 1 base and J lost 4, with 14 bases in between. CDR3 length: 16 residues. Looked up from germline, CDR1 is MGHDK and CDR2 is SYGVNS. The CDR3 here is CASSESILASYNEQFF. The DNA for the CDR3 is TGTGCCAGCAGTGAATCGATACTAGCATCGTACAATGAGCAGTTCTTC.

V is TRBV19 and J is TRBJ2-7, with 9 positions matching TRBD1. The CDR3 runs 15 residues. The V gene's germline CDR1 is LNHDA and CDR2 SQIVND (reference sequence). J gave up 0 bases and V 4 bases, and 4 bases lay outside the gene matches. This chain's CDR3 is CASSRGQGPSYEQYF. The CDR3 nucleotides are TGTGCCAGTAGTAGGGGACAGGGTCCCTCCTACGAGCAGTACTTC.

In its sample, this clone was seen a few times. This sequence joins TRBV6-6 and TRBJ1-5; D uncertain. Germline CDR1 and CDR2: MNHNY and SVGAGI (reference sequence). The CDR3 is 12 residues long. The germline V and J ends were trimmed by 5 bases and 7 bases, with 9 bases remaining between them. The CDR3 coding sequence is TGTGCCAGCAGTCCCTCTCGGCAGCCCCAGCATTTT. Amino acid sequence: CASSPSRQPQHF.

V gene TRBV9 combines with J gene TRBJ1-1; no clear D gene. Germline V CDR1 and CDR2: SGDLS, YYNGEE. The CDR3 consists of 12 residues. V was cut by 4 bases and J by 6 bases, with 10 bases left in between. The CDR3 DNA reads as TGTGCCAGCAGCCACCGGAGCTCTGAAGCTTTCTTT. Its protein is CASSHRSSEAFF.

The J gene is TRBJ2-1, the V gene TRBV30, with D perhaps being TRBD1 or TRBD2 (5 bases each). The germline CDR1 and CDR2 sequences are GTSNPN and SVGIG (reference sequence). This CDR3 contains 15 residues. V lost 5 bases to trimming and J lost 0 bases, with 14 bases between them. CDR3 nucleotides: TGTGCCTGGGCCACCGGGACCCCCTCCTACAATGAGCAGTTCTTC. Protein: CAWATGTPSYNEQFF.

The CDR3, as DNA: TGCAGCGTTGAATTACGTCCTAAAGCTTTCTTT. This encodes CSVELRPKAFF. The V gene is TRBV29-1, the J gene TRBJ1-1; D not resolved. Deletions cut 2 bases from V and 9 bases from J, with 10 bases between. CDR1 SQVTM and CDR2 ANQGSEA come from the germline V gene. This CDR3 spans 11 amino acids.

This clone has just one count. Other nucleotide sequences in the sample specify the same CDR3. The chain is built from TRBV4-1 and TRBJ1-1; D gene uncertain. The CDR3 loop spans 14 amino acids. The V gene's germline CDR1 is MGHRA and CDR2 YSYEKL. Trimming stripped 1 base from V and 2 bases from J, with 8 bases between. The CDR3 coding sequence is TGCGCCAGCAGCCAAGTACCGGGAAACACTGAAGCTTTCTTT. Protein: CASSQVPGNTEAFF.

The rearrangement joins TRBV5-1 to TRBJ1-6, with 11 positions matching TRBD1. This CDR3 is 14 amino acids long. Germline CDR1 reads SGHRS; CDR2 reads YFSETQ. Trimming took 7 bases from V and 9 from J; bases not matched to a gene: 6. The CDR3 spells CASGSGTGGSPLHF. The CDR3 coding sequence is TGCGCCAGCGGAAGCGGGACAGGGGGTTCACCCCTCCACTTT.

This chain joins TRBV11-2 and TRBJ2-1; 10 nucleotides line up with TRBD2. Germline V lookup: CDR1 SGHAT, CDR2 FQNNGV. The CDR3 contains 18 residues. V lost 0 bases and J lost 3; bases outside the gene matches: 8. The CDR3 DNA is TGTGCCAGCAGCTTAGAGGTTGGTCTAGCGGGGGACTACAATGAGCAGTTCTTC. Encoded protein: CASSLEVGLAGDYNEQFF.

This clone was detected once. The chain joins TRBV27 to TRBJ2-6; D is unresolved. The CDR3 extends over 15 amino acids. Deletions cut 0 bases from V and 0 bases from J, with 3 bases between. Germline CDR1 is MNHEY and CDR2 is SMNVEV (reference sequence). The CDR3 DNA follows: TGTGCCAGCAGTTTATCGGCCTCTGGGGCCAACGTCCTGACTTTC. Translation: CASSLSASGANVLTF.

V gene TRBV7-6 combines with J gene TRBJ1-6, with no clear D. The CDR3 consists of 14 residues. CDR1 is SGHVS, CDR2 FNYEAQ, per germline. Trimming took 0 bases from V and 11 from J, leaving 11 bases between them. The CDR3 DNA sequence: TGTGCCAGCAGCTTAGCCGGGGTTGGAGCACCCCTCCACTTT. Protein product: CASSLAGVGAPLHF.

The CDR3 DNA reads TGCAGCGTTGAAGCTCCGGGACTAGCGAACTCCTACGAGCAGTACTTC. Protein: CSVEAPGLANSYEQYF. The chain employs TRBV29-1 and TRBJ2-7, with 10 bases identical to TRBD2. The CDR3 extends over 16 amino acids. Germline trimming cut 1 base from V and 0 bases from J; bases unmatched to any gene: 6. Germline V gene sequence: CDR1 SQVTM, CDR2 ANQGSEA.